The 17 T cell receptor beta chains below all came from one sample that was sequenced in a study of post-analysis software for immune sequencing data (dated by TCRdb to the mid-2010s). Broader findings and caveats from the paper: Significantly higher frequencies in patients than in controls were found for about 5 TRBV segments, including TRBV5-6, TRBV5-1 and TRBV20-1.

Libraries were made using PCR. Sequencing took place on an Illumina HiSeq 2500. To reduce PCR and sequencing biases, unique molecular identifiers were incorporated into the TCR beta cDNA libraries. TCRdb reanalyzed the raw reads on its own, using fastp at Q25 for trimming and MiXCR for clone calling, and kept in-frame beta chains. One record per CDR3 amino acid sequence lists the most common genes and DNA. This sample has hundreds of thousands of distinct CDR3 sequences in its table, and roughly 46% of those were observed once. In total, the top ten clones hold roughly 1.8% of the sample. Their antigen targets remain unknown. Specimen: blood. The receptors here all came from a girl aged 5 to 17 with multiple sclerosis.

The chain employs TRBV5-1 and TRBJ2-1; a weak D match, TRBD2 (6 bases). With 1 base removed from V and 8 bases from J, the gap between germline ends came to 19 bases. Germline lookup yields CDR1 SGHRS and CDR2 YFSETQ. The CDR3 has 16 amino acids. The CDR3 reads CASSLNVGTGVYEQFF. DNA for the CDR3: TGCGCCAGCAGCTTGAATGTTGGGACGGGGGTATATGAGCAGTTCTTC.

The V and J genes are TRBV7-2 and TRBJ2-3; 13 bases line up with TRBD2. The germline V gene encodes CDR1 SGHTA and CDR2 FQGNSA. This CDR3 has 15 residues. After removal of 6 bases from V and 1 base from J, the junction contained 1 base not matched to a gene. The CDR3 reads CASRLAGGGTDTQYF. The DNA of the CDR3 is TGTGCCAGCAGACTAGCGGGAGGGGGCACAGATACGCAGTATTTT.

The chain uses TRBV7-2 and TRBJ1-1; D may be TRBD1 (5 bases). The CDR3 totals 14 residues. CDR1 and CDR2 from the germline V gene are SGHTA and FQGNSA. V lost 4 bases to trimming and J lost 7 bases, with 16 bases between them. CDR3 amino acids: CASSSFRGPGEAFF. The CDR3 DNA is TGTGCCAGCAGCTCCTTCCGGGGCCCAGGTGAAGCTTTCTTT.

The chain recombines TRBV12-3 or TRBV12-4 with TRBJ2-7; 9 bases map to TRBD2. V lost 6 bases to trimming and J lost 0 bases; unmatched junction nucleotides: 9. There are 16 residues in the CDR3. In nucleotides, the CDR3 is TGTGCCAGCAGCATAACCCTAGCGGGGCCCTCCTACGAGCAGTACTTC. It yields the protein CASSITLAGPSYEQYF.

This clonotype was seen a handful of times. The chain has TRBV7-6 and TRBJ1-2, with TRBD1 matching over 9 bases. This CDR3 is built from 15 residues. Unmatched junction bases numbered 5, after V lost 1 base and J lost 5 bases. Per germline, CDR1 SGHVS and CDR2 FNYEAQ. The DNA of the CDR3 is TGTGCCAGCAGCTTAGACACCGGGACAGGGTATGGCTACACCTTC. Protein: CASSLDTGTGYGYTF.

This CDR3 is CASTSGIFYNEQYF. CDR3 coding DNA: TGTGCCAGCACCTCCGGGATTTTCTACAATGAGCAGTACTTC. This rearrangement joins TRBV6-2 or TRBV6-3 to TRBJ2-5, with D possibly being TRBD2 (5 bases). The CDR3 is 14 amino acids. V was pared by 7 bases and J by 11 bases, with 23 bases between. The germline gives CDR1 MNHEY, CDR2 SVGEGT.

This clonotype has just a few counts. The genes are TRBV12-3 or TRBV12-4 and TRBJ2-5; no definite D call. This CDR3 contains 12 residues. Trimming took off 6 bases at V and 2 bases at J, with 7 bases between the two ends. The CDR3 coding sequence is TGTGCCAGCAGCACCCATCAAGAGACCCAGTACTTC. Protein: CASSTHQETQYF.

The chain links TRBV4-1 to TRBJ2-4, with 7 bases fitting TRBD2. Germline trimming cut 8 bases from V and 1 base from J; bases unmatched to any gene: 8. The CDR3 has 15 amino acids. In germline, CDR1 is MGHRA, CDR2 YSYEKL. CDR3 residues: CASGRADKAKNIQYF. The CDR3 coding sequence is TGCGCCAGCGGGAGGGCCGATAAGGCCAAAAACATTCAGTACTTC.

The genes are TRBV12-3 or TRBV12-4 and TRBJ1-3, with D unclear. The CDR3 is made up of 16 amino acids. Trimming pared 1 base from V and 0 bases from J, leaving 10 bases between. CDR3 nucleotides: TGTGCCAGCAGTTTAGGTGTCAGCACCTCTGGAAACACCATATATTTT. Translation: CASSLGVSTSGNTIYF.

The chain joins TRBV5-1 to TRBJ2-3; 11 bases match TRBD2. The CDR3 has 17 amino acids. Germline CDR1 SGHRS, CDR2 YFSETQ. Trimming took 3 bases from V and 0 from J; bases not matched to a gene: 6. The CDR3 spells CASSSARTSGSTDTQYF. For the CDR3, the DNA is TGCGCCAGCAGCTCGGCGAGGACTAGCGGGAGCACAGATACGCAGTATTTT.

The CDR3 is CAISGDYGYTF. CDR3 coding DNA: TGTGCCATCAGTGGAGACTATGGCTACACCTTC. The chain is built from TRBV10-3 and TRBJ1-2, with D unresolved. V gave up 4 bases and J gave up 3 bases, with 3 bases separating them. This CDR3 is 11 amino acids long. Germline V gene lookup returns CDR1 ENHRY and CDR2 SYGVKD.

Here the CDR3 DNA reads TGTGCCAGCAGTCCCGTAGACAGCCGGGGCACTGAAGCTTTCTTT. It translates to CASSPVDSRGTEAFF. V is TRBV12-3 or TRBV12-4 and J is TRBJ1-1; D might be TRBD1 (5 bases). The CDR3 length is 15 residues. Between the trimmed V and J ends, which lost 5 bases and 4 bases, there was a span of 17 bases.

This chain joins TRBV5-1 and TRBJ2-3, with TRBD1 matching over 8 bases. With 6 bases clipped from V and 0 bases from J, the junction kept 6 bases outside the gene matches. The CDR3 extends over 15 amino acids. Per germline, CDR1 SGHRS and CDR2 YFSETQ. CDR3 nucleotides: TGCGCCAGCAACATGGGACAGGCGAGCACAGATACGCAGTATTTT. Residues: CASNMGQASTDTQYF.

This clonotype showed up just a few times. The rearrangement links TRBV11-3 to TRBJ2-7, with D possibly matching TRBD2 (5 bases). Trimming pared 6 bases from V and 2 bases from J, leaving 11 bases between. Germline loops: CDR1 SGHNT, CDR2 YENEEA. The CDR3 extends over 13 amino acids. As DNA, the CDR3 is TGTGCCAGCAGGAGGTCCGGGGCCTACGAGCAGTACTTC. Protein sequence: CASRRSGAYEQYF.

This clonotype was detected only a few times. The chain recombines TRBV6-1 with TRBJ2-4, with D tentatively TRBD1 (6 bases). V dropped 6 bases and J dropped 0 bases, with 30 bases sitting between them. Germline V CDR1 and CDR2: MNHNS, SASEGT. The CDR3 runs to 21 residues. The CDR3 loop reads CASSELVDRSPPQLAKNIQYF. The CDR3 DNA reads as TGTGCCAGCAGCGAACTCGTTGACAGGAGTCCTCCGCAATTAGCCAAAAACATTCAGTACTTC.

This clonotype has a single count. One junction end disagrees with the germline gene, perhaps due to a read error. The chain links TRBV5-1 to TRBJ2-3, with 8 bases lining up with TRBD1. Per germline, CDR1 SGHRS and CDR2 YFSETQ. The CDR3 contains 15 residues. The DNA of the CDR3 is TGCGCCAGCGGCTTACAGGGGGTCCCGACAGATACGCAGTATTTT. It translates to CASGLQGVPTDTQYF.

The chain is built from TRBV29-1 and TRBJ2-1, with 8 bases matching TRBD1. Germline V CDR1 and CDR2: SQVTM, ANQGSEA. This CDR3 spans 13 amino acids. V was pared by 7 bases and J by 5 bases, with 7 bases of the junction left unmatched. CDR3 bases: TGCAGCGCTCCAGGGACAGGAAACAATGAGCAGTTCTTC. As protein: CSAPGTGNNEQFF.